The 27 T cell receptor beta chains below all came from one sample that was sequenced in a study of cytomegalovirus exposure and HLA in healthy donors (dated by TCRdb to the late 2010s). The library came from the immunoSEQ multiplex PCR assay. A mixture of 60 forward primers for TCR Vbeta segments and 13 reverse primers for TCR Jbeta segments was used in the multiplex PCR. TCRdb obtained this table from immuneACCESS and retained in-frame rearrangements with V and J assigned. These tables miss some clones; where compared with another copy, unresolved V genes account for less than half of the shortfall, and the remainder is unexplained. The sample table contains nearly 110,000 clones; only one count was recorded for about 74% of them. The ten largest clones represent about 14% of the sample. The sequenced material came from PBMCs. The receptors were gathered from a woman in her thirties or forties in good health and CMV-seropositive.

The V and J genes are TRBV7-2 and TRBJ1-4; 11 bases are shared with TRBD1. Germline trimming cut 1 base from V and 10 bases from J; bases unmatched to any gene: 2. This CDR3 region has 14 residues. The germline V gene has CDR1 SGHTA and CDR2 FQGNSA. The CDR3 sequence: CASSLGGTGGKLFF. The CDR3 region has the DNA TGTGCCAGCAGCTTAGGAGGGACAGGGGGAAAACTGTTTTTT. The full variable domain, completed using reference TRBV7-2 and TRBJ1-4, is GAGVSQSPSNKVTEKGKDVELRCDPISGHTALYWYRQSLGQGLEFLIYFQGNSAPDKSGLPSDRFSAERTGGSVSTLTIQRTQQEDSAVYLCASSLGGTGGKLFFGSGTQLSVL.

This chain links TRBV2 with TRBJ2-3, with 7 bases matching TRBD1. V trimming: 3 bases; J trimming: 5 bases; junction bases outside the gene matches: 5. The V gene's germline CDR1 is SNHLY and CDR2 FYNNEI. The CDR3 loop spans 14 amino acids. The CDR3 spells CASSERGQGDTQYF. The CDR3 nucleotides read TGTGCCAGCAGTGAGAGGGGGCAGGGAGATACGCAGTATTTT.

The CDR3 DNA is TGTGCCTGGAGTGCTAGCGGGGGCCAGCAGTACTTC. Residues: CAWSASGGQQYF. The chain links TRBV30 to TRBJ2-7, with 10 bases matching TRBD2. Germline CDR1 reads GTSNPN; CDR2 reads SVGIG (reference sequence). The CDR3 has 12 amino acids. V dropped 1 base and J dropped 8; count of bases not matched to a gene: 2.

The rearrangement uses TRBV5-1 and TRBJ2-3, with D maybe TRBD2 (6 bases). Between the trimmed V and J ends, which lost 0 bases and 2 bases, there was a span of 10 bases. In germline, CDR1 is SGHRS, CDR2 YFSETQ. The CDR3 is made up of 15 amino acids. The CDR3 is CASSLGLVNTDTQYF. The CDR3 DNA reads TGCGCCAGCAGCTTGGGACTAGTTAACACAGATACGCAGTATTTT.

The chain joins TRBV27 to TRBJ2-3; no definite D call. Germline V gene lookup returns CDR1 MNHEY and CDR2 SMNVEV (reference sequence). Trimming pared 4 bases from V and 1 base from J, leaving 6 bases between. The CDR3 has 13 amino acids. CDR3 DNA sequence: TGTGCCAGCAGTTGGAGACGCACAGATACGCAGTATTTT. It codes for CASSWRRTDTQYF.

As regards this clone: This specimen includes other DNA sequences encoding the same CDR3. V and J are TRBV6-1 and TRBJ1-5, with a tentative D call TRBD1 (6 bases). CDR3 length: 13 residues. Trimming removed 2 bases at V and 7 bases at J, with 9 bases between. Looked up from germline, CDR1 is MNHNS and CDR2 is SASEGT. The CDR3 DNA follows: TGTGCCAGCAGTGAACTCAGGGGCCAGCCCCAGCATTTT. As protein: CASSELRGQPQHF.

The chain is built from TRBV7-3 and TRBJ2-1; D is uncertain. The CDR3 contains 12 residues. With 4 bases removed from V and 11 bases from J, the gap between germline ends came to 12 bases. CDR1 is SGHTA and CDR2 is FQGTGA in the germline V gene. CDR3 nucleotide sequence: TGTGCCAGCAGCTCCCCGCCCGAGCAGCAGTTCTTC. Translated, it gives CASSSPPEQQFF.

This chain joins TRBV18 and TRBJ1-1; 8 bases are a match to TRBD1. The CDR3 extends over 15 amino acids. Germline lookup yields CDR1 KGHSH and CDR2 LQKENI. Losses at the gene ends were 4 bases for V and 3 bases for J; bases not matched to a gene: 7. CDR3 bases: TGTGCCAGCTCACGAGACACAGGGGGGGACACTGAAGCTTTCTTT. This encodes CASSRDTGGDTEAFF.

This chain links TRBV5-4 with TRBJ2-1, with 8 positions matching TRBD1. Looked up from germline, CDR1 is SGHNT and CDR2 is YYREEE (reference sequence). CDR3 length: 14 residues. V shed 3 bases and J 6 bases; nucleotides not matched to a gene: 5. Written as DNA, the CDR3 is TGTGCCAGCAGCTCCCCCACAGGGGGCAATGAGCAGTTCTTC. This translates into CASSSPTGGNEQFF.

The rearrangement uses TRBV25-1 and TRBJ2-7, with D possibly TRBD1 on 5 matching bases. Trimming cost V 4 bases and J 4 bases, with 17 bases left between them. This CDR3 region has 15 residues. Germline values: CDR1 MGHDK, CDR2 SYGVNS. The CDR3 bases are TGTGCCAGCAGTGCCCCTGACAGCTTTAAATACGAGCAGTACTTC. It translates to CASSAPDSFKYEQYF.

This clone has ten or more counts. This chain uses TRBV6-1 with TRBJ2-7; D ambiguous. CDR1 and CDR2 from the germline V gene are MNHNS and SASEGT. The CDR3 is 14 amino acids. Trimming left V 1 base short and J 5 bases short, with 12 bases between. The DNA of the CDR3 is TGTGCCAGCAGTGAAGAGGATGAGGTCCACGAGCAGTACTTC. This gives the protein CASSEEDEVHEQYF.

The rearrangement joins TRBV7-8 to TRBJ1-3; D uncertain. CDR3 length equals 14 residues. CDR1 SGHVS and CDR2 FQNEAQ come from the germline V gene. Trimming removed 1 base from V and 1 base from J, with 5 bases in between. CDR3 loop: CASSLGTSGNTIYF. The CDR3, as DNA: TGTGCCAGCAGCTTAGGCACATCTGGAAACACCATATATTTT.

The CDR3 loop is CAWSGAVSYNEQFF. In DNA, the CDR3 is TGTGCCTGGAGTGGAGCGGTATCCTACAATGAGCAGTTCTTC. The gene calls are TRBV30 and TRBJ2-1, with TRBD2 as a possible D gene (5 bases). Trimming left V 1 base short and J 1 base short, with 8 bases between. Germline loops: CDR1 GTSNPN, CDR2 SVGIG (reference sequence). CDR3 size: 14 residues.

V gene TRBV30 combines with J gene TRBJ1-1; TRBD1 matches at 8 bases. Germline CDR1 is GTSNPN and CDR2 is SVGIG (reference sequence). The CDR3 is 13 amino acids. The V and J ends lost 3 bases and 7 bases, in that order; junction bases with no gene match: 7. The CDR3 reads CAWRGQGRGEAFF. CDR3 coding DNA: TGTGCCTGGAGAGGACAGGGAAGGGGTGAAGCTTTCTTT.

Details on this clone: The same CDR3 also results from other DNA sequences found in this sample. V is TRBV6-5 and J is TRBJ1-5; TRBD1 aligns across 7 bases. J was trimmed by 13 bases and V by 6 bases; bases with no gene match: 15. The CDR3 spans 14 residues. Germline V gives CDR1 MNHEY, CDR2 SVGAGI. In DNA, the CDR3 is TGTGCCAGCAGAAAAGGGGGCATGGGTTGGCCTCAGCATTTT. It translates to CASRKGGMGWPQHF.

The chain recombines TRBV9 with TRBJ1-2; weak D call: TRBD1 (5 bases). Trimming took 0 bases from V and 7 from J, leaving 10 bases between them. The CDR3 extends over 13 amino acids. Germline values: CDR1 SGDLS, CDR2 YYNGEE. CDR3 sequence (DNA): TGTGCCAGCAGCGTAGGGGGCGCGCGTGGCTACACCTTC. It specifies CASSVGGARGYTF. Combining the CDR3 with reference TRBV9 and TRBJ1-2 gives the whole variable domain DSGVTQTPKHLITATGQRVTLRCSPRSGDLSVYWYQQSLDQGLQFLIQYYNGEERAKGNILERFSAQQFPDLHSELNLSSLELGDSALYFCASSVGGARGYTFGSGTRLTVV.

This chain uses TRBV7-8 with TRBJ2-5, with 8 positions matching TRBD2. The germline V gene has CDR1 SGHVS and CDR2 FQNEAQ. The V segment lost 3 bases and the J segment 10 bases; nucleotides outside the gene matches: 13. The CDR3 length is 15 residues. The DNA for the CDR3 is TGTGCCAGCAGCTTCGAGCGGGGGCCCGGCGGGGACCAGTACTTC. The encoded protein is CASSFERGPGGDQYF.

The chain joins TRBV6-4 to TRBJ2-5; no clear D. Germline CDR1 MRHNA, CDR2 SNTAGT. This CDR3 has 13 residues. Trimming removed 4 bases from V and 7 bases from J, with 13 bases in between. CDR3 in DNA: TGTGCCAGCAGTGGCGAACCCGCAGGGACCCAGTACTTC. This gives the protein CASSGEPAGTQYF.

As regards this clone: Sequence at one end of the junction differs from germline and may be a read error. This chain uses TRBV7-7 with TRBJ2-5; D is unresolved. Germline values: CDR1 SSHAT, CDR2 FNYEAQ (reference sequence). The CDR3 has 15 residues. The CDR3 region is CASSPRLSPQETQYF. CDR3 nucleotides: TGTGCTAGCAGCCCACGACTGAGCCCCCAAGAGACCCAGTACTTC. Drawing the rest from reference TRBV7-7 and TRBJ2-5, the complete variable domain is GAGVSQSPRYKVTKRGQDVTLRCDPISSHATLYWYQQALGQGPEFLTYFNYEAQPDKSGLPSDRFSAERPEGSISTLTIQRTEQRDSAMYRCASSPRLSPQETQYFGPGTRLLVL.

The rearrangement uses TRBV5-1 and TRBJ2-5; TRBD1 agrees at 7 bases. CDR1 is SGHRS and CDR2 is YFSETQ in the germline V gene. J lost 0 bases, V lost 2 bases, and 7 bases had no gene match. There are 16 residues in the CDR3. CDR3 region: CASSFEVTGDQETQYF. As DNA, the CDR3 is TGCGCCAGCAGCTTCGAAGTTACAGGGGACCAAGAGACCCAGTACTTC.

This clone was counted a single time. The chain employs TRBV4-1 and TRBJ2-5; 9 nucleotides line up with TRBD1. The V segment lost 1 base and the J segment 5 bases; nucleotides outside the gene matches: 8. This CDR3 is built from 16 residues. The germline gives CDR1 MGHRA, CDR2 YSYEKL. The CDR3 region is CASSQARDRGRETQYF. CDR3 nucleotides: TGCGCCAGCAGCCAAGCTAGAGACAGGGGGAGGGAGACCCAGTACTTC.

This clone was observed a handful of times. As DNA, the CDR3 is TGCGCCAGCAGCCAAGCCTGGGGGGGAAGGACAGATACGCAGTATTTT. Protein product: CASSQAWGGRTDTQYF. V and J are TRBV4-3 and TRBJ2-3; 7 bases line up with TRBD2. The CDR3 length is 16 residues. The J segment lost 3 bases and the V segment lost 1 base, leaving 7 bases of the junction unmatched. Germline V gene data show CDR1 as LGHNA and CDR2 as YSLEER.

V gene TRBV6-5 combines with J gene TRBJ1-5, with D possibly being TRBD1 (6 bases). Germline assignment: CDR1 MNHEY and CDR2 SVGAGI. V was shortened by 6 bases and J by 0 bases, with 9 bases between the two germline ends. The CDR3 is 14 amino acids. The CDR3 DNA follows: TGTGCCAGCAGGCGGACAGATAGCAATCAGCCCCAGCATTTT. It codes for CASRRTDSNQPQHF.

The gene calls are TRBV5-6 and TRBJ2-7; TRBD2 is a possible D gene (6 bases). CDR1 and CDR2 (germline): SGHDT, YYEEEE. The CDR3 has 16 amino acids. V lost 3 bases and J lost 2, with 18 bases in between. This CDR3 reads CASSWGPTGEPYEQYF. In nucleotides, the CDR3 is TGTGCCAGCAGCTGGGGACCGACGGGGGAACCCTACGAGCAGTACTTC. Full variable domain (rest looked up from reference TRBV5-6 and TRBJ2-7): DAGVTQSPTHLIKTRGQQVTLRCSPKSGHDTVSWYQQALGQGPQFIFQYYEEEERQRGNFPDRFSGHQFPNYSSELNVNALLLGDSALYLCASSWGPTGEPYEQYFGPGTRLTVT.

A few counts support this clone. This chain uses TRBV6-6 with TRBJ1-1, with TRBD1 identical over 7 bases. CDR3 size: 16 residues. After removal of 4 bases from V and 3 bases from J, the junction contained 11 bases not matched to a gene. Germline V gene sequence: CDR1 MNHNY, CDR2 SVGAGI (reference sequence). Here the CDR3 DNA reads TGTGCCAGCAGTTCCCTCATGGGGACAGCCTACACTGAAGCTTTCTTT. It translates to CASSSLMGTAYTEAFF.

V is TRBV7-3 and J is TRBJ2-3, with TRBD2 matching over 7 bases. Germline V gene sequence: CDR1 SGHTA, CDR2 FQGTGA. The CDR3 loop spans 16 amino acids. V dropped 2 bases and J dropped 2; count of bases not matched to a gene: 7. CDR3 DNA sequence: TGTGCCAGCAGCTTACGCGGGGGATCCATCACAGATACGCAGTATTTT. The encoded protein is CASSLRGGSITDTQYF. The full variable domain, its missing parts supplied by reference TRBV7-3 and TRBJ2-3, is GAGVSQTPSNKVTEKGKYVELRCDPISGHTALYWYRQSLGQGPEFLIYFQGTGAADDSGLPNDRFFAVRPEGSVSTLKIQRTERGDSAVYLCASSLRGGSITDTQYFGPGTRLTVL.

This clone was seen a few times. This chain joins TRBV6-1 and TRBJ1-5; D is undetermined. V was cut by 0 bases and J by 9 bases, with 15 bases left in between. The CDR3 runs to 15 residues. The germline CDR1 and CDR2 sequences are MNHNS and SASEGT. The CDR3, as DNA: TGTGCCAGCAGTGAAGCGTGGGGAGCCCCTCGGCCCCAGCATTTT. Protein product: CASSEAWGAPRPQHF.